This is a list of T cell receptor beta chains from one sample in a study of spatial heterogeneity in lung cancer. Via MiXCR, TCRdb re-called the 5' RACE reads, giving one row per CDR3 protein. The sample has about 1,500 distinct CDR3 sequences, roughly 25% seen once; the top ten hold approximately 54%. This material consisted of PBMCs, taken at surgery. The receptors here all came from a male donor with early-stage non-small cell lung cancer. Both conserved end residues are part of each CDR3. A D gene is named only where the DNA matches it firmly. Not all rows give a size; the values are once, few, many and, for expanded clones, a class.

clone size,V gene,D gene,J gene,CDR3 DNA,CDR3 protein
-,TRBV5-4,TRBD1,TRBJ2-2,TGTGCCAGCAGCTCGGGACAGACGAACACCGGGGAGCTGTTTTTT,CASSSGQTNTGELFF
-,TRBV5-1,TRBD2,TRBJ2-2,TGCGCCAGCAGCTCCCGGGCGGGAGGCAACACCGGGGAGCTGTTTTTT,CASSSRAGGNTGELFF
-,TRBV20-1,-,TRBJ2-5,TGCAGTGCGGAGCCGGGACCCAAGGGGGAGACCCAGTACTTC,CSAEPGPKGETQYF
many,TRBV10-2,TRBD2,TRBJ2-5,TGCGCCAGCAGTGGGTGGCCTAGCGGGTACCAAGAGACCCAGTACTTC,CASSGWPSGYQETQYF
many,TRBV7-2,-,TRBJ1-1,TGTGCCAGCAGCTTAGGTGGGGCAGGCGGAGCTTTCTTT,CASSLGGAGGAFF
medium-sized,TRBV20-1,-,TRBJ2-1,TGCAGTGCTAGGGACTCGGGGTTCAATGAGCAGTTCTTC,CSARDSGFNEQFF
few,TRBV7-2,TRBD1,TRBJ2-7,TGTGCCAGCAGCTCTGGGACAGGGATCTACGAGCAGTACTTC,CASSSGTGIYEQYF
medium-sized,TRBV11-3,-,TRBJ2-2,TGTGCCAGCAGCTTACCCGGGGAGCTGTTTTTT,CASSLPGELFF
medium-sized,TRBV24-1,TRBD2,TRBJ2-1,TGTGCCACCAGTGTCCCCGGGGGGGAGACCTACAATGAGCAGTTCTTC,CATSVPGGETYNEQFF
medium-sized,TRBV7-9,-,TRBJ1-2,TGTGCCAGCAGCCCACCCGGCGGACCTAACTATGGCTACACCTTC,CASSPPGGPNYGYTF
-,TRBV5-1,-,TRBJ2-7,TGCGCCAGCAGCTTGGAGGACAGCTCCTACGAGCAGTACTTC,CASSLEDSSYEQYF
-,TRBV2,-,TRBJ1-2,TGTGCCAGCAGATTGCAGGGTAGCTATGGCTACACCTTC,CASRLQGSYGYTF
medium-sized,TRBV5-1,-,TRBJ2-3,TGCGCCAGCAGCCGGGGGACAGATACGCAGTATTTT,CASSRGTDTQYF
medium-sized,TRBV2,-,TRBJ2-2,TGTGCCAGCAGTACAGGGCTGAACACCGGGGAGCTGTTTTTT,CASSTGLNTGELFF
-,TRBV29-1,TRBD1,TRBJ2-5,TGCAGCACGACAGGGGGCGCTGGTGGAGAGACCCAGTACTTC,CSTTGGAGGETQYF
-,TRBV20-1,-,TRBJ2-1,TGCAGTGCTCCTACCAACAGCTACAATGAGCAGTTCTTC,CSAPTNSYNEQFF
few,TRBV28,-,TRBJ2-7,TGTGCCAGCAGTCTCACCTACCACCCCGAGCAGTACTTC,CASSLTYHPEQYF
many,TRBV18,TRBD1,TRBJ2-7,TGTGCCAGCGCGGGACAGGCCTCCTACGAGCAGTACTTC,CASAGQASYEQYF
many,TRBV14,-,TRBJ2-3,TGTGCCAGCAGCCAAGAAAGGCTTTCCGAGGTAGATACGCAGTATTTT,CASSQERLSEVDTQYF
-,TRBV6-5,-,TRBJ1-5,TGTGCCAGCAGTTCAGGGTATCCCAATCAGCCCCAGCATTTT,CASSSGYPNQPQHF
many,TRBV7-7,TRBD2,TRBJ2-1,TGTGCCAGCAGTCCACACCGTAGTCTAGCGGGAGACGAGCAGTTCTTC,CASSPHRSLAGDEQFF
medium-sized,TRBV19,TRBD2,TRBJ2-1,TGTGCCAGTAGTATAGAAGCGGGAGGGCGCAATGAGCAGTTCTTC,CASSIEAGGRNEQFF
-,TRBV7-2,-,TRBJ2-2,TGTGCCAGCAGCCCACAGGGACCCGGGGAGCTGTTTTTT,CASSPQGPGELFF
many,TRBV7-6,-,TRBJ2-1,TGTGCCAGCAGCTTATTTGATCTGGGTCCTGAGCAGTTCTTC,CASSLFDLGPEQFF
-,TRBV7-2,TRBD1,TRBJ1-1,TGTGCCAGCAGCAGAGCGACAGGGGGCAAGACTGAAGCTTTCTTT,CASSRATGGKTEAFF
many,TRBV7-2,-,TRBJ2-3,TGTGCCAGCAGCTCGTATTCCACAGATACGCAGTATTTT,CASSSYSTDTQYF
-,TRBV7-2,-,TRBJ1-1,TGTGCCAGCAGCTTAGCAACTTTCCTGGGGGACACTGAAGCTTTCTTT,CASSLATFLGDTEAFF
-,TRBV7-9,TRBD2,TRBJ2-5,TGTGCCAGCAGCGGTAGCGGGATGGAAGAGACCCAGTACTTC,CASSGSGMEETQYF
many,TRBV5-4,TRBD1,TRBJ2-1,TGTGCCAGCAGCCTAGGGACAGGGTTCGCAGTCTCCTACAATGAGCAGTTCTTC,CASSLGTGFAVSYNEQFF
medium-sized,TRBV6-5,TRBD2,TRBJ2-3,TGTGCCAGCAGGCAAAACCCTCGTAGCGGGGCGGATACGCAGTATTTT,CASRQNPRSGADTQYF
-,TRBV9,-,TRBJ2-1,TGTGCCAGCAGCGTACGGGTAGACAATGAGCAGTTCTTC,CASSVRVDNEQFF
-,TRBV7-3,-,TRBJ2-2,TGTGCCAGCAGCTTATTTCCCGGGAACACCGGGGAGCTGTTTTTT,CASSLFPGNTGELFF
-,TRBV5-1,-,TRBJ1-3,TGCGCCAGCAGCTTGGGGGACTACGGAAACACCATATATTTT,CASSLGDYGNTIYF
many,TRBV2,-,TRBJ1-1,TGTGCCAGCAGCCTAACGGTAGAAGCTTTCTTT,CASSLTVEAFF
-,TRBV12-3/TRBV12-4,-,TRBJ2-7,TGTGCCAGCAGTTTAGCGCTCGGGCAGGGGATTTTTTACGAGCAGTACTTC,CASSLALGQGIFYEQYF
many,TRBV5-5,-,TRBJ2-7,TGTGCCAGCAGCTTGGAACAGTGGAACGGATACGAGCAGTACTTC,CASSLEQWNGYEQYF
medium-sized,TRBV28,-,TRBJ1-1,TGTGCCAGCAGTCTCCTTGGTGGAAGGGACACTGAAGCTTTCTTT,CASSLLGGRDTEAFF
many,TRBV27,-,TRBJ2-7,TGTGCCAGCAGTCAACAGGGATCCCACTACGAGCAGTACTTC,CASSQQGSHYEQYF
-,TRBV5-6,-,TRBJ2-1,TGTGCCAGCAGCTTGGGGTTTCTCAATGAGCAGTTCTTC,CASSLGFLNEQFF
-,TRBV4-3,-,TRBJ2-7,TGCGCCAGCAGCCAAGATTCGGGCAGGCCTCCCTACGAGCAGTACTTC,CASSQDSGRPPYEQYF
many,TRBV7-2,-,TRBJ2-1,TGTGCCAGCGGCTCTTTCTACAATGAGCAGTTCTTC,CASGSFYNEQFF
-,TRBV7-2,-,TRBJ2-7,TGTGCCAGCAGCTTAGGGGCAGGGGTAGCCGAGCAGTACTTC,CASSLGAGVAEQYF
medium-sized,TRBV7-8,TRBD2,TRBJ2-7,TGTGCCAGCAGTTCAAAGCCAGCGGGGGCCATCTACGAGCAGTACTTC,CASSSKPAGAIYEQYF
medium-sized,TRBV27,TRBD2,TRBJ2-3,TGTGCCAGCAGTTCTCAGCGGGAGTCGGCAGATACGCAGTATTTT,CASSSQRESADTQYF
medium-sized,TRBV2,-,TRBJ2-3,TGTGCCAGCGGTGATAAGCGGGCGACCGACCTCCCACCTTTAAATACGCAGTATTTT,CASGDKRATDLPPLNTQYF